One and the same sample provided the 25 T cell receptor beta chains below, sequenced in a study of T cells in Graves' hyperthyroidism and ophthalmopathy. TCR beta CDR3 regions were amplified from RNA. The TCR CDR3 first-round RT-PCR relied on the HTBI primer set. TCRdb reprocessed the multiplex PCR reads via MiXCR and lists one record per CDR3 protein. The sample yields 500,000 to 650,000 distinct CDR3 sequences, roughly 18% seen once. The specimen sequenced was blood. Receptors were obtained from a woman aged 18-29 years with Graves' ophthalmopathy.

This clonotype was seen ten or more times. The DNA of the CDR3 is TGTGCCTGGAGTTCCCCCCCCCTACTAGCGGGAGACTACGAGCAGTACTTC. Translated, it gives CAWSSPPLLAGDYEQYF. This chain joins TRBV30 and TRBJ2-7; 11 positions match TRBD2. V shed 2 bases and J 3 bases; nucleotides not matched to a gene: 12. This CDR3 is built from 17 residues. Looked up from germline, CDR1 is GTSNPN and CDR2 is SVGIG (reference sequence).

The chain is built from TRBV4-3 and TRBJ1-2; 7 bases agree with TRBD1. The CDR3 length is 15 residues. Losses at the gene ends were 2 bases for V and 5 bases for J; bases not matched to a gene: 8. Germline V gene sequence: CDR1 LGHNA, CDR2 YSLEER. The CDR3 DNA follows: TGCGCCAGCAGCCAACTCCGACAGGGACTTTATGGCTACACCTTC. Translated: CASSQLRQGLYGYTF.

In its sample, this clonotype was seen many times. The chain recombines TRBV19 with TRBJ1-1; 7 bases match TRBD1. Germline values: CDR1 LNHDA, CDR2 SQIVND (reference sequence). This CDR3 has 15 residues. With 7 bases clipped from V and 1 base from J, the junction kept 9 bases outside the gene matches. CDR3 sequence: CASIPRDRGNTEAFF. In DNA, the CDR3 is TGTGCCAGTATCCCCCGGGACAGAGGGAACACTGAAGCTTTCTTT. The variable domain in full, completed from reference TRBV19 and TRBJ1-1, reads DGGITQSPKYLFRKEGQNVTLSCEQNLNHDAMYWYRQDPGQGLRLIYYSQIVNDFQKGDIAEGYSVSREKKESFPLTVTSAQKNPTAFYLCASIPRDRGNTEAFFGQGTRLTVV.

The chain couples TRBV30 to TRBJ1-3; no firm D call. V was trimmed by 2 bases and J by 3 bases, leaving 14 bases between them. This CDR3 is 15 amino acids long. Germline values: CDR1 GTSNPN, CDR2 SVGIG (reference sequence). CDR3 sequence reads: CAWSTDGIIGNTIYF. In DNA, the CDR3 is TGTGCCTGGAGTACCGACGGGATAATTGGAAACACCATATATTTT.

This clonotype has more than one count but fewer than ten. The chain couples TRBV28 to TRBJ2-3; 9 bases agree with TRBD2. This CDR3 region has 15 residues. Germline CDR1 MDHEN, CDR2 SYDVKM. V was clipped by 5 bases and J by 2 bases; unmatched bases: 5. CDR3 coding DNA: TGTGCCAGCAGTCGCGGGAGGGCCTACACAGATACGCAGTATTTT. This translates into CASSRGRAYTDTQYF. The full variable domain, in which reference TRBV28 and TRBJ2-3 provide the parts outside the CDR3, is DVKVTQSSRYLVKRTGEKVFLECVQDMDHENMFWYRQDPGLGLRLIYFSYDVKMKEKGDIPEGYSVSREKKERFSLILESASTNQTSMYLCASSRGRAYTDTQYFGPGTRLTVL.

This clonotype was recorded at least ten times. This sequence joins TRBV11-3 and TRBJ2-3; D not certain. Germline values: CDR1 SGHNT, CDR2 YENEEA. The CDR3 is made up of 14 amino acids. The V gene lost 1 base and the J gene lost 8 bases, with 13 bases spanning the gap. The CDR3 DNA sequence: TGTGCCAGCAGCTTAGCCACCCTGGAGAGTACGCAGTATTTT. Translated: CASSLATLESTQYF.

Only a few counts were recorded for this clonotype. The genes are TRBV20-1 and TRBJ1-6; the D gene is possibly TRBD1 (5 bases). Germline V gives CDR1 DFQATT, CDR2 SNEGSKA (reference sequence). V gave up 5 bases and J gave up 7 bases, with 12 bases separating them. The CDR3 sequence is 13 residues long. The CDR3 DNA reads TGCAGTGCTTCCCAGGGAGTAAATTCACCCCTCCACTTT. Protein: CSASQGVNSPLHF.

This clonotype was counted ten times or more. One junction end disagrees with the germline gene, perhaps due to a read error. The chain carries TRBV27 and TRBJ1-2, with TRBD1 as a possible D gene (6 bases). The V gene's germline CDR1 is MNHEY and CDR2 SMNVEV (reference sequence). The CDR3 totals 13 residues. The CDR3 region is CASGFRGAPGYTF. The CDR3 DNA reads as TGTGCCAGCGGTTTTAGGGGGGCTCCTGGCTACACCTTC.

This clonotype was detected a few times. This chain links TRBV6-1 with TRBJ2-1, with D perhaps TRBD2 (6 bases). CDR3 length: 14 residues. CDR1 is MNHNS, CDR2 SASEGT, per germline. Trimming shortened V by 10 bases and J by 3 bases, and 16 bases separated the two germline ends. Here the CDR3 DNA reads TGTGCCACCCGGACGGGGGTTGGCTACAATGAGCAGTTCTTC. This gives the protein CATRTGVGYNEQFF.

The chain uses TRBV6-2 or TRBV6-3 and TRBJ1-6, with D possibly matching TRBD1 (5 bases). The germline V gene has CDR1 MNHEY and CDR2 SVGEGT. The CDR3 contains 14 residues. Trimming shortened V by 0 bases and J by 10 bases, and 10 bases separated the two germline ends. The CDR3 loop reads CASSYSQGGSPLHF. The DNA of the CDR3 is TGTGCCAGCAGTTACTCCCAGGGTGGCTCACCCCTCCACTTT.

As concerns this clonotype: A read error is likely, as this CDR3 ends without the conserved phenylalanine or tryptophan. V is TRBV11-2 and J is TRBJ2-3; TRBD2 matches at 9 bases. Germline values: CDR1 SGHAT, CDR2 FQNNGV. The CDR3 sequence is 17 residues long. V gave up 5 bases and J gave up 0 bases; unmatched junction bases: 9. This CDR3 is CASSPRLAEFSTDTQYL. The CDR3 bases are TGTGCCAGCAGCCCAAGACTAGCGGAGTTTAGCACAGATACGCAGTATCTT.

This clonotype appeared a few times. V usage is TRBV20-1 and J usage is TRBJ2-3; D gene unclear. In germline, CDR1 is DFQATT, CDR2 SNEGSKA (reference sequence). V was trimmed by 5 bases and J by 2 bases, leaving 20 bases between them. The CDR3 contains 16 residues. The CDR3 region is CSAPQTGMASTDTQYF. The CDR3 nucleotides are TGCAGTGCTCCTCAAACTGGAATGGCGTCCACAGATACGCAGTATTTT.

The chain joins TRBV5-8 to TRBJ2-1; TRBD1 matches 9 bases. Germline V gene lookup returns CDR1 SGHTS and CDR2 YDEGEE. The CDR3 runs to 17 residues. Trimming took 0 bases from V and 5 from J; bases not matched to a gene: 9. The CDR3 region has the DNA TGTGCCAGCAGCTTGGGGACAGGGGTGTGGAAAAACAATGAGCAGTTCTTC. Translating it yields CASSLGTGVWKNNEQFF.

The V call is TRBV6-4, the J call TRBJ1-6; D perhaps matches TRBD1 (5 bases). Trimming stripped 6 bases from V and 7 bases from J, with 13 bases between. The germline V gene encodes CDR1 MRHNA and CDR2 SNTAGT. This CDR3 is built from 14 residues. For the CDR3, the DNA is TGTGCCAGCAGCAAAGAGGGGTGCAATTCACCCCTCCACTTT. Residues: CASSKEGCNSPLHF.

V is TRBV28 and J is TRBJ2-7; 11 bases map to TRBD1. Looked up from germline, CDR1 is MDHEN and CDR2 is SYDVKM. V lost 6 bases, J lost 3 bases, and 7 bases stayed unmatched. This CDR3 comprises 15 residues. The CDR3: CASRRGGTGGYEQYF. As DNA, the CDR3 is TGTGCCAGCAGAAGGGGGGGGACAGGGGGCTACGAGCAGTACTTC.

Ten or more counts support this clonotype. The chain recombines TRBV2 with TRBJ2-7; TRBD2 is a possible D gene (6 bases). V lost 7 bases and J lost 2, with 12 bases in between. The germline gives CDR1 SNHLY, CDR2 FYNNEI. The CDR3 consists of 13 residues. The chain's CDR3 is CASKVRETYEQYF. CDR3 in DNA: TGTGCCAGCAAGGTACGGGAGACCTACGAGCAGTACTTC.

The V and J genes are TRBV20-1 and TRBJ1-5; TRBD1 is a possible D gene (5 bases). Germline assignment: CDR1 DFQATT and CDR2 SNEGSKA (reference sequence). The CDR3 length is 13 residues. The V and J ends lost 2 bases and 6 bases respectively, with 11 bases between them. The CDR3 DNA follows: TGCAGTGCTAGACCACCGGGGCTTCAGCCCCAGCATTTT. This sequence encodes CSARPPGLQPQHF.

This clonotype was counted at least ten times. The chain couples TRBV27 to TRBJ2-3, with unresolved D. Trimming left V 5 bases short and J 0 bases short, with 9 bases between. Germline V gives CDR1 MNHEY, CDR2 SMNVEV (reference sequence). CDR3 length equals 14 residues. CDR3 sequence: CASSSFGSTDTQYF. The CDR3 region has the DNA TGTGCCAGCAGTAGTTTCGGTAGCACAGATACGCAGTATTTT.

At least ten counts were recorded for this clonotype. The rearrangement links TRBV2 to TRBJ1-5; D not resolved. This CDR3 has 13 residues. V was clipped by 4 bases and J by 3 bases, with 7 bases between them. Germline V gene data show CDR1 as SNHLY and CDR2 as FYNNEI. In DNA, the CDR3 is TGTGCCAGCAGTGTTATTCCCAATCAGCCCCAGCATTTT. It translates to CASSVIPNQPQHF.

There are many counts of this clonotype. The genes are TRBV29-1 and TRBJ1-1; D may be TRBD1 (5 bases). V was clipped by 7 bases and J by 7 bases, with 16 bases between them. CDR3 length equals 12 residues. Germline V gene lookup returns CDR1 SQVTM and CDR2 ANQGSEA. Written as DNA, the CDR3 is TGCAGCGCCGACTCTGGGGGAATTGAAGCTTTCTTT. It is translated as CSADSGGIEAFF.

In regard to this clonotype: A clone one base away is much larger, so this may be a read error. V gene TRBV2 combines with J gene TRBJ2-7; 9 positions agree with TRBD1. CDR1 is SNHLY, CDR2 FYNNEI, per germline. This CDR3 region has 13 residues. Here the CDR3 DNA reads TGTGTCAGCAGTGGTGGGACAGGGCTCGAGCAGTACTTC. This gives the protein CVSSGGTGLEQYF.

CDR3 nucleotides: TGTGCCAGCAGCTTACTTGGGGGGCGCACTGAGCAGTTCTTC. Translating gives CASSLLGGRTEQFF. This chain joins TRBV7-3 and TRBJ2-1; D may correspond to TRBD1 or TRBD2 (6 bases each). The CDR3 totals 14 residues. V dropped 2 bases and J dropped 9 bases, with 14 bases sitting between them. The germline gives CDR1 SGHTA, CDR2 FQGTGA.

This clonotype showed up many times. As DNA, the CDR3 is TGTGCCAGCAGTTTATCAGGGATCAATCAGCCCCAGCATTTT. Residues: CASSLSGINQPQHF. V gene TRBV28 combines with J gene TRBJ1-5; possibly TRBD1 for D (5 bases). Germline assignment: CDR1 MDHEN and CDR2 SYDVKM. This CDR3 is 14 amino acids long. Trimming took off 1 base at V and 3 bases at J, with 7 bases between the two ends.

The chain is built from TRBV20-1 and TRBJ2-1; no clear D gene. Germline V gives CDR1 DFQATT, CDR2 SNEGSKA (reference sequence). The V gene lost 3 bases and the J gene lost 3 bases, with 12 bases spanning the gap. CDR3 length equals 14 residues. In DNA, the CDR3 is TGCAGTGCTAGCTCCTCGAAGGGCTACAATGAGCAGTTCTTC. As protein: CSASSSKGYNEQFF.

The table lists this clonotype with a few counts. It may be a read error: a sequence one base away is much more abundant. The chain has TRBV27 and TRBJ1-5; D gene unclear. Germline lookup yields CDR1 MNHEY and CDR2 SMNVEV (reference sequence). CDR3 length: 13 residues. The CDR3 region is CVSSRVSNQPQHF. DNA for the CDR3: TGTGTCAGCAGTAGGGTTAGCAATCAGCCCCAGCATTTT.